This T cell receptor beta chain was sequenced in a study of blood T cell repertoires in COVID-19. Study in general: Samples came from the United States, Italy and Spain, spanning acute and convalescent COVID-19. Nucleic acid was either cDNA or gDNA, and it came from T cells, B-cell-depleted T cells, or PBMCs.

In the original analysis: Quantification of nucleated cells was approximated via reference gene primer amplification. Sequenced by immunoSEQ multiplex PCR; TCRdb stores in-frame clones only, minus some. The DNA gave D and trimming, while V, J and clone size come from that table. The sample has roughly 130,000 clones, over 80% seen once; the top ten hold less than 2%. Germline trimming cut 3 bases from V and 3 bases from J; bases unmatched to any gene: 3. The CDR3 spans 14 residues. Germline V gene sequence: CDR1 MNHNS, CDR2 SASEGT. The chain joins TRBV6-1 to TRBJ2-7; 9 nucleotides match TRBD1. Material: peripheral blood. This TCR was sampled from a man aged 65 to 85 with acute or convalescent COVID-19. Here the CDR3 reads CASSETGGSYEQYF. Here the CDR3 DNA reads TGTGCCAGCAGTGAGACAGGGGGTAGCTACGAGCAGTACTTC.